The entry below gives a single T cell receptor (beta chain) sequence along with its context. The antigen is undetermined. Profiled with immunoSEQ multiplex PCR; TCRdb holds only in-frame clones, not every one. The repertoire consists of 45,000 to 55,000 clones, with about 80% occurring once and the leading ten covering about 17%. This entry belongs to a study of T cells in localized non-small cell lung cancer. Findings of the study overall: Uninvolved adjacent lung showed higher T cell clonality than tumor. A median of around 60 clones ranked among the top 100 in tumor appeared in adjacent lung. Those with higher blood T cell density had longer overall survival.

Per germline, CDR1 MNHEY and CDR2 SMNVEV (reference sequence). The CDR3 consists of 13 residues. Trimming shortened V by 2 bases and J by 10 bases, and 9 bases separated the two germline ends. This sequence joins TRBV27 and TRBJ1-6; D is undetermined. This TCR derives from a man aged 35-75 years with stage I squamous cell lung carcinoma. Sequencing used peripheral blood, obtained before any cancer treatment. The CDR3 is CASSLNGRSPLHF. Here the CDR3 DNA reads TGTGCCAGCAGTTTAAACGGAAGATCACCCCTCCACTTT.